Given below is one T cell receptor beta chain in context. The entry originates in a study of blood T cell repertoires in COVID-19. Study background: The United States, Italy and Spain supplied acute and convalescent COVID-19 samples. T cells, B-cell-depleted T cells, or PBMCs provided the cDNA or gDNA that served as material.

Measured with immunoSEQ multiplex PCR; TCRdb has only the in-frame clones, and not every one. Among approximately 90,000 clones listed, approximately 86% were seen once. There are 14 residues in the CDR3. The junction had 11 bases not matched to a gene; V was cut back by 7 bases and J by 8 bases. Germline values: CDR1 MDHEN, CDR2 SYDVKM. The chain combines TRBV28 with TRBJ2-1; 7 bases are shared with TRBD1. The sequence came from a man aged 50-59 years with acute or convalescent COVID-19. Input material: peripheral blood. Here the CDR3 DNA reads TGTGCCAGCAAAGGGGGCACCTTGGTCGATGAGCAGTTCTTC. This codes for CASKGGTLVDEQFF.